This is a list of T cell receptor beta chains from one sample in a study of siplizumab effects on memory and regulatory T cells. The protocol was immunoSEQ multiplex PCR, while the TCRdb copy is restricted to in-frame clones and leaves out a portion. The sample has around 86,000 clones, over 85% seen once. What was sequenced was non-Treg CD4+ T cells sorted from blood. These receptors all stem from a human donor in good health. Each CDR3 is given with its conserved first and last residue. The D gene is left open where the match is weak. Clone sizes are given selectively: once, few, many, or a class where the clone is expanded.

v_gene,d_gene,j_gene,abundance,CDR3nt,CDR3aa
TRBV15,TRBD2,TRBJ2-5,-,TGTGCCACAGAACCGGGACTAGCGTCAGAGACCCAGTACTTC,CATEPGLASETQYF
TRBV5-1,-,TRBJ1-3,-,TGCGCCAGCAGCTTGGGTCTGGGCGGGATAGCCTCTGGAAACACCATATATTTT,CASSLGLGGIASGNTIYF
TRBV4-1,-,TRBJ1-2,-,TGCGCCAGCAGCCAAGTACTCCGGGGTTCAGGAGGCTACACCTTC,CASSQVLRGSGGYTF
TRBV5-4,TRBD1,TRBJ1-2,-,TGTGCCAGCAGCTTGGTGGAGGGGGCTGTTGGCCACACCTTC,CASSLVEGAVGHTF
TRBV5-4,TRBD1,TRBJ1-1,-,TGTGCCAGCAGCTCGAACGGCCAGGGGGCCGGGACTGAAGCTTTCTTT,CASSSNGQGAGTEAFF
TRBV6-5,TRBD2,TRBJ2-7,-,TGTGCCAGCAGTCCGGGGGGGGCCTCCTACGAGCAGTACTTC,CASSPGGASYEQYF
TRBV21-1,-,TRBJ1-5,-,TGTGCCAGCAGCAAAAATGCTCGACAGTACAATCAGCCCCAGCATTTT,CASSKNARQYNQPQHF
TRBV4-1,TRBD1,TRBJ2-5,-,TGCGCCAGCAGCCCCGGACAGGGGGAGACCCAGTACTTC,CASSPGQGETQYF
TRBV9,TRBD2,TRBJ2-1,-,TGTGCCAGCAGCCCGCGACTAGCGATCGACAATGAGCAGTTCTTC,CASSPRLAIDNEQFF
TRBV11-2,-,TRBJ2-4,once,TGTGCCAGCAGCTTAGAAGTCAAAAACATTCAGTACTTC,CASSLEVKNIQYF
TRBV4-2,-,TRBJ1-1,-,TGTGCCAGCAGCCAAGATGGGAGGGCCACTGAAGCTTTCTTT,CASSQDGRATEAFF
TRBV15,TRBD1,TRBJ2-1,-,TGTGCCACCAGCAGGGGACAGGGAGGCTACAATGAGCAGTTCTTC,CATSRGQGGYNEQFF
TRBV18,TRBD1,TRBJ1-3,once,TGTGCCAGCTCACACAGCCCCGACAGGGCTGGAAACACCATATATTTT,CASSHSPDRAGNTIYF
TRBV5-1,-,TRBJ1-2,few,TGCGCCAGCAGCTGGGCGGGCGGGGACTATGGCTACACCTTC,CASSWAGGDYGYTF
TRBV6-1,-,TRBJ2-7,-,TGTGCCAGCAGCAAAAGCACTTTCGAGCAGTACTTC,CASSKSTFEQYF
TRBV6-5,-,TRBJ2-7,-,TGTGCCAGCAGTAGGTCCAGGGGAGGGATCTACGAGCAGTACTTC,CASSRSRGGIYEQYF
TRBV18,-,TRBJ1-2,-,TGTGCCAGCTCACTCCAGGAGGACAACTATGGCTACACCTTC,CASSLQEDNYGYTF
TRBV29-1,TRBD1,TRBJ2-3,-,TGCAGCGTTGAGCATCTGGGACAGGGGTACACAGATACGCAGTATTTT,CSVEHLGQGYTDTQYF
TRBV14,-,TRBJ2-7,-,TGTGCCAGCAGCCGACCCCCCGGGGAATACGAGCAGTACTTC,CASSRPPGEYEQYF
TRBV5-1,-,TRBJ1-2,-,TGCGCCAGCAGCTTAAGGACAGTATCGCATGGCTACACCTTC,CASSLRTVSHGYTF
TRBV30,-,TRBJ2-5,few,TGTGCCTGGAGTGTAGGAGCCGGTCACAGTATCCTTCCACAGTACTTC,CAWSVGAGHSILPQYF
TRBV5-1,TRBD1,TRBJ1-2,-,TGCGCCAGCAGCAACGACAGGGGGTACACCTTC,CASSNDRGYTF
TRBV30,-,TRBJ1-2,once,TGTGCCTGGAGTGTCACGGGGGCCTATGGCTACACCTTC,CAWSVTGAYGYTF
TRBV27,-,TRBJ1-4,-,TGTGCCAGCGGTGGCGGGTTGCCATCCCGCGAAAAACTGTTTTTT,CASGGGLPSREKLFF
TRBV4-3,TRBD1,TRBJ1-1,-,TGCGCCAGCAGCCAAGAGACAGGGGGGAGGAACACTGAAGCTTTCTTT,CASSQETGGRNTEAFF
TRBV7-6,-,TRBJ2-1,few,TGTGCCAGCAGCTTAGCTGGCGGCGTGGGGGTAAATGAGCAGTTCTTC,CASSLAGGVGVNEQFF
TRBV6-1,-,TRBJ1-2,-,TGTGCCAGCAGTGAAGGAGGGCCCCCTAACTATGGCTACACCTTC,CASSEGGPPNYGYTF
TRBV9,-,TRBJ2-5,-,TGTGCCAGCAGCGTAAGTTACAGGGCCCAAGAGACCCAGTACTTC,CASSVSYRAQETQYF
TRBV5-1,-,TRBJ1-1,-,TGCGCCAGCAGCTTCAGGGTTTTTGGCACTGAAGCTTTCTTT,CASSFRVFGTEAFF
TRBV13,-,TRBJ1-1,-,TGTGCCAGCAGCTTAGCGGGGGCGCGTGAAGCTTTCTTT,CASSLAGAREAFF
TRBV5-5,-,TRBJ1-2,once,TGTGCCAGCAGGAGGGAGGCGGACTATGGCTACACCTTC,CASRREADYGYTF
TRBV5-4,TRBD1,TRBJ2-2,-,TGTGCCAGCAGCTTGTCGGGACAGGTGGGCACCGGGGAGCTGTTTTTT,CASSLSGQVGTGELFF
TRBV4-2,-,TRBJ1-6,-,TGTGCCAGCAGCCAAGATCCAGGGGCATATAATTCACCCCTCCACTTT,CASSQDPGAYNSPLHF
TRBV4-2,TRBD2,TRBJ2-3,-,TGTGCCAGCAGCCAGCTCGGGGGGGTCGGAAAGGCCGATACGCAGTATTTT,CASSQLGGVGKADTQYF
TRBV4-1,-,TRBJ2-3,-,TGCGCCAGCAGCCAAGGCGGTCAGGGCTCTAGCACAGATACGCAGTATTTT,CASSQGGQGSSTDTQYF
TRBV5-1,-,TRBJ2-7,once,TGCGCCAGCAGCATAGGGGGGCTTGGGCAGGGGACCTACGAGCAGTACTTC,CASSIGGLGQGTYEQYF
TRBV2,TRBD1,TRBJ1-3,-,TGTGCCAGCAGCGTTAAGGGGGCGACCAGTGGGAACACCATATATTTT,CASSVKGATSGNTIYF
TRBV5-1,TRBD1,TRBJ1-2,-,TGCGCCAGCAGCCTACCTGCCAGGGGGACCAACTATGGCTACACCTTC,CASSLPARGTNYGYTF
TRBV30,-,TRBJ1-2,-,TGTGCCTGGAGTGTACGAGGTGGAAGAGGCTACACCTTC,CAWSVRGGRGYTF
TRBV5-1,-,TRBJ1-2,-,TGCGCCAGCAGCTTCGCTGCTAACTATGGCTACACCTTC,CASSFAANYGYTF
TRBV5-4,-,TRBJ2-5,-,TGTGCCATACAAGTACGGGCGCGAGAGACCCAGTACTTC,CAIQVRARETQYF
TRBV5-1,TRBD1,TRBJ2-5,-,TGCGCCAGCAGCGTGGACAGGGGTGGCCACCAAGAGACCCAGTACTTC,CASSVDRGGHQETQYF
TRBV7-8,-,TRBJ2-5,-,TGTGCCAGCAGCTTACATGAGACCCAGTACTTC,CASSLHETQYF
TRBV19,-,TRBJ2-2,-,TGTGCCAGTGGGGATAAAGCAAAGTACACCGGGGAGCTGTTTTTT,CASGDKAKYTGELFF
TRBV27,-,TRBJ2-7,-,TGTGCCAGCAGTCCCAGACCCCACTCCTACGAGCAGTACTTC,CASSPRPHSYEQYF
TRBV5-1,TRBD1,TRBJ1-1,-,TGCGCCAGCAGTAAGGGACAGGGCGCCACTGAAGCTTTCTTT,CASSKGQGATEAFF